The rows below give T cell receptor beta chains drawn from one sample of a study of blood T cell repertoires in COVID-19. The assay was immunoSEQ multiplex PCR, and TCRdb's table has in-frame clones only and misses some. Of 38,000 or so clones in the sample, around four fifths are singletons; the top ten hold about 42%. The sample consisted of peripheral blood. All receptors derive from a human donor in a cohort sampled during active or convalescent COVID-19. The donor label of this sample is uncertain. CDR3s include the opening cysteine and the closing phenylalanine or tryptophan. The D gene is left open where the match is weak. Size values are once, few and many counts, or a class for expanded clones, and some rows have none.

clone size: NA
V gene: TRBV7-2
J gene: TRBJ2-3
D gene: NA
CDR3 DNA: TGTGCCAGCAGCGCCCGGGATCTCCCCACAGATACGCAGTATTTT
CDR3 protein: CASSARDLPTDTQYF

clone size: NA
V gene: TRBV19
J gene: TRBJ2-1
D gene: NA
CDR3 DNA: TGTGCCAGTAGTATAAACATTGGCTACAATGAGCAGTTCTTC
CDR3 protein: CASSINIGYNEQFF

clone size: NA
V gene: TRBV10-3
J gene: TRBJ1-1
D gene: NA
CDR3 DNA: TGTGCCATCAGTGGCGACAGTGAAGCTTTCTTT
CDR3 protein: CAISGDSEAFF

clone size: NA
V gene: TRBV6-5
J gene: TRBJ2-7
D gene: NA
CDR3 DNA: TGTGCCAGCAGTTACTCGAGGGTAACCGGAGGGGAGCAGTACTTC
CDR3 protein: CASSYSRVTGGEQYF

clone size: NA
V gene: TRBV2
J gene: TRBJ2-5
D gene: TRBD1
CDR3 DNA: TGTGCCACCTCCCGGGACAGGGGGGGCGAGACCCAGTACTTC
CDR3 protein: CATSRDRGGETQYF

clone size: NA
V gene: TRBV4-1
J gene: TRBJ1-5
D gene: NA
CDR3 DNA: TGCGCCAGCAGCCAAGTACGCAGGCAGCCCCAGCATTTT
CDR3 protein: CASSQVRRQPQHF

clone size: NA
V gene: TRBV5-1
J gene: TRBJ2-1
D gene: NA
CDR3 DNA: TGCGCCAGCAGCTTGAAGCTAGCCAGTGATGAGCAGTTCTTC
CDR3 protein: CASSLKLASDEQFF

clone size: many
V gene: TRBV11-2
J gene: TRBJ1-4
D gene: TRBD1
CDR3 DNA: TGTGCCAGCAGCCGACTTTCCGGGACAGGGTCAACTAATGAAAAACTGTTTTTT
CDR3 protein: CASSRLSGTGSTNEKLFF

clone size: NA
V gene: TRBV27
J gene: TRBJ2-7
D gene: TRBD2
CDR3 DNA: TGTGCCAGCAGTTTGGTAGCGGGAGTAAGCGAGCAGTACTTC
CDR3 protein: CASSLVAGVSEQYF

clone size: NA
V gene: TRBV6-5
J gene: TRBJ2-2
D gene: NA
CDR3 DNA: TGTGCCAGCAGTCCTCCGAACAGGGCCGGGGAGCTGTTTTTT
CDR3 protein: CASSPPNRAGELFF

clone size: NA
V gene: TRBV4-2
J gene: TRBJ1-1
D gene: NA
CDR3 DNA: TGTGCCAGCAGTCAGACAGATACCCAAAACCAGGCAGCTTTCTTT
CDR3 protein: CASSQTDTQNQAAFF

clone size: NA
V gene: TRBV7-8
J gene: TRBJ2-7
D gene: TRBD2
CDR3 DNA: TGTGCCAGCAGCTTAGGAAGCGGGAGGGCGTACGAGCAGTACTTC
CDR3 protein: CASSLGSGRAYEQYF

clone size: medium-sized
V gene: TRBV10-3
J gene: TRBJ2-1
D gene: TRBD2
CDR3 DNA: TGTGCCATCAGTGAGATAGCTAGCGGCAATGAGCAGTTCTTC
CDR3 protein: CAISEIASGNEQFF

clone size: NA
V gene: TRBV11-3
J gene: TRBJ1-6
D gene: NA
CDR3 DNA: TGTGCCAGCAGCATAGACAGGCCTAATTCACCCCTCCACTTT
CDR3 protein: CASSIDRPNSPLHF

clone size: NA
V gene: TRBV5-5
J gene: TRBJ2-7
D gene: NA
CDR3 DNA: TGTGCCAGCAGCTTGGTGGCCTATAGCGACTCCTACGAGCAGTACTTC
CDR3 protein: CASSLVAYSDSYEQYF

clone size: NA
V gene: TRBV7-9
J gene: TRBJ2-7
D gene: TRBD2
CDR3 DNA: TGTGCCAGCAGCTTAGTCGAGGGAGGGAAATACGAGCAGTACTTC
CDR3 protein: CASSLVEGGKYEQYF

clone size: NA
V gene: TRBV5-1
J gene: TRBJ2-1
D gene: TRBD2
CDR3 DNA: TGCGCCAGCAGCTTGGACCTGACTAGCGGCCACAATGAGCAGTTCTTC
CDR3 protein: CASSLDLTSGHNEQFF

clone size: NA
V gene: TRBV30
J gene: TRBJ2-7
D gene: TRBD1
CDR3 DNA: TGTGCCTGGAGCACTGGGACAGGGCGGTACTTC
CDR3 protein: CAWSTGTGRYF

clone size: few
V gene: TRBV9
J gene: TRBJ1-6
D gene: NA
CDR3 DNA: TGTGCCAGCAGCGTAGTAGGGGACTTTAATTCACCCCTCCACTTT
CDR3 protein: CASSVVGDFNSPLHF

clone size: NA
V gene: TRBV15
J gene: TRBJ2-7
D gene: NA
CDR3 DNA: TGTGCCACCAGCAGAACACCATCTGGCGAGCAGTACTTC
CDR3 protein: CATSRTPSGEQYF

clone size: NA
V gene: TRBV27
J gene: TRBJ2-7
D gene: NA
CDR3 DNA: TGTGCCAGCAGTTTTTGGCGGGATAACGAGCAGTACTTC
CDR3 protein: CASSFWRDNEQYF

clone size: NA
V gene: TRBV30
J gene: TRBJ1-1
D gene: TRBD1
CDR3 DNA: TGTGCCTGGCGTCCTACAGGGGTATGGACTGAAGCTTTCTTT
CDR3 protein: CAWRPTGVWTEAFF

clone size: few
V gene: TRBV4-3
J gene: TRBJ1-5
D gene: TRBD1
CDR3 DNA: TGCGCCAGCAGCCAAGATCGGACAGGGGAACAGCCCCAGCATTTT
CDR3 protein: CASSQDRTGEQPQHF

clone size: NA
V gene: TRBV7-9
J gene: TRBJ2-4
D gene: NA
CDR3 DNA: TGTGCCAGCAGCTTAGTAGCGGACGACAACATTCAGTACTTC
CDR3 protein: CASSLVADDNIQYF

clone size: few
V gene: TRBV6-2/TRBV6-3
J gene: TRBJ2-7
D gene: TRBD2
CDR3 DNA: TGTGCCAGCAGTAATAGCGGGAGGCCCCCCTACGAGCAGTACTTC
CDR3 protein: CASSNSGRPPYEQYF

clone size: NA
V gene: TRBV30
J gene: TRBJ2-1
D gene: TRBD2
CDR3 DNA: TGTGCCTGGAGGGGACTAGCGGGAGAAGGGGAGCAGTTCTTC
CDR3 protein: CAWRGLAGEGEQFF

clone size: few
V gene: TRBV4-3
J gene: TRBJ2-4
D gene: TRBD2
CDR3 DNA: TGCGCCAGCAGCCAAGATATGACTAGCGGGAGGCGCTTAGCCAAAAACATTCAGTACTTC
CDR3 protein: CASSQDMTSGRRLAKNIQYF

clone size: NA
V gene: TRBV5-1
J gene: TRBJ1-2
D gene: TRBD1
CDR3 DNA: TGCGCCAGCAGCCCACGGACAGGGAGGGCCTATGGCTACACCTTC
CDR3 protein: CASSPRTGRAYGYTF

clone size: once
V gene: TRBV23-1
J gene: TRBJ2-3
D gene: TRBD2
CDR3 DNA: TGCGCCAGCAGTCAAACCTCGCCTAGCGGAAGGCGCGGTTTCTGCACAGATACGCAGTATTTT
CDR3 protein: CASSQTSPSGRRGFCTDTQYF

clone size: NA
V gene: TRBV20-1
J gene: TRBJ2-5
D gene: NA
CDR3 DNA: TGCAGTGCTATGAAGCGGGAGACCCAGTACTTC
CDR3 protein: CSAMKRETQYF

clone size: NA
V gene: TRBV19
J gene: TRBJ2-2
D gene: TRBD2
CDR3 DNA: TGTGCCAGTAGTCGTCGGGAGGGACTCGGCACCGGGGAGCTGTTTTTT
CDR3 protein: CASSRREGLGTGELFF

clone size: NA
V gene: TRBV6-5
J gene: TRBJ2-1
D gene: TRBD2
CDR3 DNA: TGTGCCAGCAGTTACTCGGGACTAGCGGGAGCCCAGGAGCAGTTCTTC
CDR3 protein: CASSYSGLAGAQEQFF